This entry concerns a single T cell receptor (beta chain). The data belong to a study of cytomegalovirus exposure and HLA in healthy donors. V lost 4 bases and J 4 bases, leaving 8 bases between the germline ends. This CDR3 region has 13 residues. Per the germline V gene, CDR1 is SGHDT and CDR2 is YYEEEE. The PCR had 60 Vbeta and 13 Jbeta primers. Repertoires were generated with immunoSEQ multiplex PCR, while TCRdb's copy carries only in-frame clones and drops some. The repertoire consists of approximately 90,000 clones, with 77% occurring once and the leading ten covering around 5.3%. The chain employs TRBV5-6 and TRBJ1-4; tentative D call: TRBD1 (5 bases). The sequencing input was PBMCs. The clonotype was recovered from a woman in her 40s in good health and CMV-seronegative. The CDR3 spells CASSVDSNEKLFF. In nucleotides, the CDR3 is TGTGCCAGCAGCGTAGACAGTAATGAAAAACTGTTTTTT.